This entry describes one TCR beta chain. What it binds is unknown. At the DNA level, this CDR3 is encoded by other sequences in the same sample as well. CDR3 length equals 11 residues. CDR1 and CDR2 (germline): GTSNPN, SVGIG (reference sequence). The V end lost 0 bases, the J end lost 7 bases, and 6 bases lay between the germline ends. Cells sorted by CD45RO/CCR7/CD25/CD127/CD95/CD27 comprised CD4+ naive, central memory, regulatory and stem cell-like memory cells. The data are from a study of beta chain features in type 1 diabetes. Expressed TCRB transcripts were sequenced after all isolated RNA was converted to cDNA. Naive, central memory and regulatory T cell samples came to a mean of about 4 million reads. Measured with immunoSEQ multiplex PCR; TCRdb has only the in-frame clones, and not every one. Of 600,000 or so clones in the sample, 11% to 15% were seen once. Study findings and constraints: Across patients, naive, central memory and Treg TCRB repertoires exhibited apparently greater similarity than was observed across healthy donors. Type 1 diabetes patients showed fewer insertions and more deletions at VDJ junctions. Significant though moderate, a shortening of TCRB CDR3s appeared in all four CD4+ subsets of Type 1 diabetes patients.

The V gene is TRBV30, the J gene TRBJ1-2; D is uncertain. The TCR originated in a man younger than 35 with type 1 diabetes. Sequenced input: naive CD4+ T cells from blood. The CDR3 loop reads CAWSVLGGYTF. The CDR3 region has the DNA TGTGCCTGGAGTGTACTAGGTGGCTACACCTTC. Full variable domain (outside the CDR3, taken from reference TRBV30 and TRBJ1-2): SQTIHQWPATLVQPVGSPLSLECTVEGTSNPNLYWYRQAAGRGLQLLFYSVGIGQISSEVPQNLSASRPQDRQFILSSKKLLLSDSGFYLCAWSVLGGYTFGSGTRLTVV.